This TCR beta chain came from a study of T cells in Graves' hyperthyroidism and ophthalmopathy. Trimming cost V 4 bases and J 8 bases, with 14 bases left between them. Germline V CDR1 and CDR2: SGHAT, FQDESV (reference sequence). This CDR3 has 13 amino acids. General observations from the study: Most thyroid clonotypes that were expanded above 0.001 also turned up in blood.

About this clonotype: What it recognizes is unknown.

The source material, RNA transcripts, was used to amplify TCR beta CDR3 regions. A first-round RT-PCR of the TCR CDR3 used the HTBI primer set. TCRdb re-analysed the multiplex PCR reads in MiXCR, keeping a single row per CDR3 protein. The sample lists around 610,000 distinct CDR3 sequences; approximately 14% were seen once. This sequence was found in a middle-aged woman with Graves' ophthalmopathy. The rearrangement uses TRBV11-1 and TRBJ1-1, with unresolved D. Sequencing input: blood. The CDR3 loop is CASSYQLSGEAFF. CDR3 bases: TGTGCCAGCAGCTACCAGTTATCTGGAGAAGCTTTCTTT.